One and the same sample provided the 29 T cell receptor beta chains below, sequenced in a study of beta chain features in type 1 diabetes. Every isolated RNA sample was fully reverse transcribed, so sequencing captured expressed TCRB transcripts. Profiling relied on immunoSEQ multiplex PCR, and the TCRdb table lists in-frame clones only, not all of them. This table holds some 200,000 clones, 11% found once. Sequenced input: central memory CD4+ T cells from blood. All receptors derive from a man aged 18 to 30 in good health.

This clone was seen more than once but under ten times. The chain recombines TRBV7-6 with TRBJ2-7; 8 positions agree with TRBD2. The CDR3 is 16 residues long. Unmatched junction bases numbered 9, after V lost 5 bases and J lost 0 bases. Germline V gene data show CDR1 as SGHVS and CDR2 as FNYEAQ. CDR3 coding DNA: TGTGCCAGCAGCCGGGGGGGTTTTACTGGCTCCTACGAGCAGTACTTC. Translated, it gives CASSRGGFTGSYEQYF.

This clone was seen repeatedly, ten times or more. V and J are TRBV4-3 and TRBJ2-7, with D unresolved. Germline V gene lookup returns CDR1 LGHNA and CDR2 YSLEER. With 0 bases removed from V and 2 bases from J, the gap between germline ends came to 11 bases. CDR3 length: 15 residues. Here the CDR3 DNA reads TGCGCCAGCAGCCAAGAATTAGATTGGACCTACGAGCAGTACTTC. Translation: CASSQELDWTYEQYF.

The V gene is TRBV29-1, the J gene TRBJ1-1; perhaps TRBD1 as D (5 bases). Trimming removed 7 bases from V and 0 bases from J, with 12 bases in between. Per germline, CDR1 SQVTM and CDR2 ANQGSEA. The CDR3 consists of 13 residues. This CDR3 reads CSGGRGMNTEAFF. CDR3 nucleotide sequence: TGCAGCGGGGGGAGAGGGATGAACACTGAAGCTTTCTTT. Full variable domain (rest looked up from reference TRBV29-1 and TRBJ1-1): SAVISQKPSRDICQRGTSLTIQCQVDSQVTMMFWYRQQPGQSLTLIATANQGSEATYESGFVIDKFPISRPNLTFSTLTVSNMSPEDSSIYLCSGGRGMNTEAFFGQGTRLTVV.

At least ten counts were recorded for this clone. This chain's CDR3 is CASSSYRDTNTGELFF. CDR3 coding DNA: TGTGCCAGCAGCTCGTACCGGGACACTAACACCGGGGAGCTGTTTTTT. The chain couples TRBV7-9 to TRBJ2-2; D might be TRBD1 (6 bases). The CDR3 runs 16 residues. With 4 bases removed from V and 2 bases from J, the gap between germline ends came to 14 bases. The V gene's germline CDR1 is SEHNR and CDR2 FQNEAQ (reference sequence).

The chain uses TRBV29-1 and TRBJ2-5; 8 positions match TRBD1. J lost 2 bases, V lost 5 bases, and 4 bases had no gene match. The CDR3 spans 13 residues. Germline loops: CDR1 SQVTM, CDR2 ANQGSEA. The DNA for the CDR3 is TGCAGCGTTACCGGGACAGGACAAGAGACCCAGTACTTC. It specifies CSVTGTGQETQYF.

The chain uses TRBV29-1 and TRBJ2-7; the match to TRBD1 covers 8 bases. Trimming removed 5 bases from V and 4 bases from J; junction bases left unmatched: 7. The CDR3 extends over 13 amino acids. Germline V lookup: CDR1 SQVTM, CDR2 ANQGSEA. The CDR3 sequence is CSVPGQATYEQYF. CDR3 DNA: TGCAGCGTTCCGGGACAGGCTACTTACGAGCAGTACTTC.

This clone was seen more than once but under ten times. V and J are TRBV15 and TRBJ2-2; either TRBD1 or TRBD2 may supply D (5 bases each). V shed 3 bases and J shed 3 bases, with 11 bases lying between them. Germline loops: CDR1 LNHNV, CDR2 YYDKDF (reference sequence). CDR3 size: 15 residues. CDR3 region: CATSSGDGDTGELFF. CDR3 DNA sequence: TGTGCCACCAGCAGCGGGGACGGGGACACCGGGGAGCTGTTTTTT. The full variable domain, its missing parts supplied by reference TRBV15 and TRBJ2-2, is DAMVIQNPRYQVTQFGKPVTLSCSQTLNHNVMYWYQQKSSQAPKLLFHYYDKDFNNEADTPDNFQSRRPNTSFCFLDIRSPGLGDTAMYLCATSSGDGDTGELFFGEGSRLTVL.

This clone was seen more than once but under ten times. The chain links TRBV6-5 to TRBJ2-7, with 10 nucleotides matching TRBD2. This CDR3 has 16 residues. CDR1 MNHEY and CDR2 SVGAGI come from the germline V gene. Trimming at V came to 2 bases and at J to 0 bases, leaving 4 bases not matched to a gene. In DNA, the CDR3 is TGTGCCAGCAGTTACGTCGCTAGCGGGAGCTCCTACGAGCAGTACTTC. Translation: CASSYVASGSSYEQYF.

The table lists this clone with a few counts. The sample carries other DNA sequences with the same CDR3. The V call is TRBV7-9, the J call TRBJ2-5, with D possibly being TRBD2 (6 bases). The germline CDR1 and CDR2 sequences are SEHNR and FQNEAQ (reference sequence). V lost 0 bases and J lost 4, with 9 bases in between. CDR3 size: 14 residues. The CDR3 is CASSLAAAGETQYF. Written as DNA, the CDR3 is TGTGCCAGCAGCTTAGCGGCAGCGGGAGAGACCCAGTACTTC.

The chain joins TRBV18 to TRBJ2-7; D possibly matches TRBD1 or TRBD2 (5 bases each). Deletions cut 3 bases from V and 4 bases from J, with 16 bases between. The CDR3 runs to 15 residues. Germline CDR1 and CDR2: KGHSH and LQKENI. In DNA, the CDR3 is TGTGCCAGCTCACCGAACCAGGGAGTTGGGTACGAGCAGTACTTC. Encoded protein: CASSPNQGVGYEQYF.

V is TRBV11-2 and J is TRBJ2-3; tentatively, D is TRBD1 or TRBD2 (5 bases each). This CDR3 is built from 12 residues. With 8 bases removed from V and 10 bases from J, the gap between germline ends came to 16 bases. The germline V gene encodes CDR1 SGHAT and CDR2 FQNNGV. Here the CDR3 reads CASGQEARAQYF. Here the CDR3 DNA reads TGTGCCAGCGGACAAGAAGCGCGGGCGCAGTATTTT. Drawing the rest from reference TRBV11-2 and TRBJ2-3, the complete variable domain is EAGVAQSPRYKIIEKRQSVAFWCNPISGHATLYWYQQILGQGPKLLIQFQNNGVVDDSQLPKDRFSAERLKGVDSTLKIQPAKLEDSAVYLCASGQEARAQYFGPGTRLTVL.

V and J are TRBV29-1 and TRBJ2-5, with 11 bases lining up with TRBD1. Per the germline V gene, CDR1 is SQVTM and CDR2 is ANQGSEA. The V segment lost 6 bases and the J segment 5 bases; nucleotides outside the gene matches: 14. This CDR3 has 16 residues. In nucleotides, the CDR3 is TGCAGCGTAATCCGGACAGGGGGCGCGGCTGGGGAGACCCAGTACTTC. This encodes CSVIRTGGAAGETQYF.

The V and J genes are TRBV28 and TRBJ2-3, with 14 bases matching TRBD2. The CDR3 totals 16 residues. V was clipped by 10 bases and J by 3 bases; unmatched bases: 9. Looked up from germline, CDR1 is MDHEN and CDR2 is SYDVKM. The CDR3: CATVTSGRAWTDTQYF. CDR3 nucleotide sequence: TGTGCCACCGTGACTAGCGGGAGGGCCTGGACAGATACGCAGTATTTT.

V and J are TRBV2 and TRBJ1-5; 7 nucleotides align to TRBD1. Germline CDR1 and CDR2: SNHLY and FYNNEI. J was trimmed by 5 bases and V by 8 bases; bases with no gene match: 12. The CDR3 extends over 15 amino acids. The CDR3 sequence is CASGAQGQSYQPQHF. CDR3 in DNA: TGTGCCAGCGGGGCCCAGGGACAGTCTTATCAGCCCCAGCATTTT.

This clone was observed a handful of times. The J gene is TRBJ1-1, the V gene TRBV29-1, with TRBD1 identical over 8 bases. CDR1 and CDR2 from the germline V gene are SQVTM and ANQGSEA. Trimming took 6 bases from V and 1 from J; bases not matched to a gene: 4. This CDR3 is 13 amino acids long. The CDR3 DNA reads as TGCAGCGTCCAGACAGGGGCGAACACTGAAGCTTTCTTT. Translated: CSVQTGANTEAFF. Based on the CDR3 plus reference TRBV29-1 and TRBJ1-1, the full variable domain is SAVISQKPSRDICQRGTSLTIQCQVDSQVTMMFWYRQQPGQSLTLIATANQGSEATYESGFVIDKFPISRPNLTFSTLTVSNMSPEDSSIYLCSVQTGANTEAFFGQGTRLTVV.

There are a few counts of this clone. The V call is TRBV9, the J call TRBJ2-1, with D possibly being TRBD2 (5 bases). The germline V gene has CDR1 SGDLS and CDR2 YYNGEE. V was cut by 3 bases and J by 7 bases, with 17 bases left in between. The CDR3 loop spans 15 amino acids. CDR3 residues: CASSGRETILNEQFF. Here the CDR3 DNA reads TGTGCCAGCAGCGGAAGGGAGACGATACTAAATGAGCAGTTCTTC.

In its sample, this clone was seen many times. The chain couples TRBV14 to TRBJ2-1; TRBD2 matches at 9 bases. Germline V gives CDR1 SGHDN, CDR2 FVKESK. Unmatched junction bases numbered 4, after V lost 2 bases and J lost 5 bases. This CDR3 has 15 amino acids. This CDR3 reads CASSQSGRPDNEQFF. The CDR3 coding sequence is TGTGCCAGCAGCCAAAGCGGGAGGCCCGACAATGAGCAGTTCTTC.

This clone was observed a handful of times. J is TRBJ2-6 and V is TRBV6-5, with D perhaps TRBD1 (5 bases). CDR1 and CDR2 from the germline V gene are MNHEY and SVGAGI. CDR3 length: 15 residues. Trimming cost V 6 bases and J 2 bases, with 11 bases left between them. CDR3 DNA: TGTGCCAGCAGCCGCCCAGGGACTGGGGCCAACGTCCTGACTTTC. The encoded protein is CASSRPGTGANVLTF.

The table lists this clone with a few counts. Other nucleotide sequences in the sample specify the same CDR3. The chain couples TRBV29-1 to TRBJ1-1, with D hard to call. Germline assignment: CDR1 SQVTM and CDR2 ANQGSEA. The CDR3 extends over 12 amino acids. V dropped 4 bases and J dropped 0 bases, with 6 bases sitting between them. The CDR3 coding sequence is TGCAGCGTTGCCGGGTTGAACACTGAAGCTTTCTTT. It codes for CSVAGLNTEAFF.

This chain connects TRBV7-9 to TRBJ2-3, with 7 nucleotides matching TRBD1. Germline V gene lookup returns CDR1 SEHNR and CDR2 FQNEAQ (reference sequence). Trimming removed 3 bases from V and 2 bases from J; junction bases left unmatched: 2. The CDR3 has 14 amino acids. DNA for the CDR3: TGTGCCAGCAGCTTGGACAGGATCACAGATACGCAGTATTTT. Amino acid sequence: CASSLDRITDTQYF.

This clone was detected ten times or more. The chain combines TRBV4-3 with TRBJ2-2; D is unclear. CDR3 length: 17 amino acids. V lost 4 bases, J lost 0 bases, and 15 bases lay in between. Germline V gives CDR1 LGHNA, CDR2 YSLEER. The CDR3 nucleotides read TGCGCCAGCAGCCTGACCTTGCAGGTAGCGAACACCGGGGAGCTGTTTTTT. Residues: CASSLTLQVANTGELFF.

The V gene is TRBV18, the J gene TRBJ2-7; D is undetermined. V lost 0 bases and J 3 bases, leaving 6 bases between the germline ends. This CDR3 is built from 13 residues. Per the germline V gene, CDR1 is KGHSH and CDR2 is LQKENI. CDR3 coding DNA: TGTGCCAGCTCACCACCGGCGAACTACGAGCAGTACTTC. Its translation: CASSPPANYEQYF.

V and J are TRBV6-1 and TRBJ2-1, with 12 bases identical to TRBD2. Trimming took 8 bases from V and 8 from J; bases not matched to a gene: 4. The CDR3 has 13 residues. Germline CDR1 is MNHNS and CDR2 is SASEGT. The CDR3 coding sequence is TGTGCCAGCCGGACTAGCGGGAAGCATGAGCAGTTCTTC. Its protein is CASRTSGKHEQFF.

The rearrangement joins TRBV30 to TRBJ1-2; 9 bases map to TRBD1. V lost 8 bases, J lost 8 bases, and 6 bases stayed unmatched. This CDR3 comprises 11 residues. The germline CDR1 and CDR2 sequences are GTSNPN and SVGIG (reference sequence). This chain's CDR3 is CAGRTGVGYTF. The CDR3 DNA reads as TGTGCCGGAAGGACAGGGGTCGGCTACACCTTC.

This clone turned up a few times. The V call is TRBV2, the J call TRBJ2-3, with no clear D. This CDR3 spans 13 amino acids. Between the trimmed V and J ends, which lost 6 bases and 3 bases, there was a span of 10 bases. Germline CDR1 reads SNHLY; CDR2 reads FYNNEI. This chain's CDR3 is CASSLTQTDTQYF. CDR3 in DNA: TGTGCCAGCAGCCTGACTCAAACAGATACGCAGTATTTT.

This clone was counted only a few times. The genes are TRBV11-2 and TRBJ2-5; D gene ambiguous. V shed 5 bases and J shed 3 bases, with 22 bases lying between them. The CDR3 extends over 17 amino acids. The germline CDR1 and CDR2 sequences are SGHAT and FQNNGV. CDR3 in DNA: TGTGCCAGCAGCAACTACCTTATGGTCCGCGGAAAAGAGACCCAGTACTTC. Its translation is CASSNYLMVRGKETQYF.

This clone was seen ten or more times. The chain joins TRBV7-9 to TRBJ2-5; 7 positions match TRBD2. Trimming took 4 bases from V and 2 from J; bases not matched to a gene: 10. Germline V CDR1 and CDR2: SEHNR, FQNEAQ (reference sequence). The CDR3 totals 16 residues. CDR3 loop: CASSWTRRSFQETQYF. CDR3 coding DNA: TGTGCCAGCAGCTGGACTAGAAGATCATTTCAAGAGACCCAGTACTTC.

This clone was observed a few times. V usage is TRBV5-1 and J usage is TRBJ2-5; perhaps TRBD2 as D (5 bases). This CDR3 has 14 amino acids. V gave up 5 bases and J gave up 2 bases, with 13 bases separating them. Looked up from germline, CDR1 is SGHRS and CDR2 is YFSETQ. Here the CDR3 DNA reads TGCGCCAGCAGTCTTCCAAGCGGACAAGAGACCCAGTACTTC. It encodes CASSLPSGQETQYF.

The V call is TRBV7-7, the J call TRBJ2-3; 11 bases match TRBD2. Per germline, CDR1 SSHAT and CDR2 FNYEAQ (reference sequence). V lost 3 bases to trimming and J lost 3 bases; unmatched junction nucleotides: 2. The CDR3 is made up of 15 amino acids. The CDR3: CASSFLAGGTDTQYF. For the CDR3, the DNA is TGTGCCAGCAGCTTCCTAGCGGGAGGAACAGATACGCAGTATTTT.